Detailed here is one T cell receptor beta chain. What it binds is not known. CD45RO-negative CD8 cells positively selected for CCR7 made up the naive population, which excluded terminally differentiated effector memory CD45RA+ cells. The ends lost 5 bases at V and 4 bases at J; junction bases unmatched: 1. Germline V lookup: CDR1 SEHNR, CDR2 FQNEAQ (reference sequence). The CDR3 has 13 amino acids. This sample was taken from a study of shared clonotypes between healthy human individuals. Study-level results: A few donors had 4% to 5% of their naive CD4 clonotypes in common. Few donors limited the genetic and exposure-history diversity represented. The researchers took only blood, and tissue repertoires probably look different.

Assay: immunoSEQ multiplex PCR; the TCRdb copy retains only in-frame clones and omits some. The table lists 760,000 or so clones, approximately 97% of them singletons. The sequence was obtained from a man aged 25-45 years in good health. Sequenced material: naive CD8+ T cells sorted from blood. This chain links TRBV7-9 with TRBJ2-2; 7 bases fit TRBD2. The CDR3 region is CASSPSGTGELFF. The CDR3 DNA sequence: TGTGCCAGCAGCCCTAGCGGCACCGGGGAGCTGTTTTTT.